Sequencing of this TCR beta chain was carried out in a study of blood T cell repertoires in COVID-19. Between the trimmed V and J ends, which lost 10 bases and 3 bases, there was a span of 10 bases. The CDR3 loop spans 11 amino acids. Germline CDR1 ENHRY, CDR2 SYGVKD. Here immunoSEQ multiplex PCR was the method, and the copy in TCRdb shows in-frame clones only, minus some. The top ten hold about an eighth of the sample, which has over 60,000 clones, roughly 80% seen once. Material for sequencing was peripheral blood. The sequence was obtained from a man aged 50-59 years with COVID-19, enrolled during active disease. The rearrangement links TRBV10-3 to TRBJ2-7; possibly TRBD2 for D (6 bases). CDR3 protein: CATMGGYEQYF. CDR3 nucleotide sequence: TGTGCCACCATGGGGGGCTACGAGCAGTACTTC.